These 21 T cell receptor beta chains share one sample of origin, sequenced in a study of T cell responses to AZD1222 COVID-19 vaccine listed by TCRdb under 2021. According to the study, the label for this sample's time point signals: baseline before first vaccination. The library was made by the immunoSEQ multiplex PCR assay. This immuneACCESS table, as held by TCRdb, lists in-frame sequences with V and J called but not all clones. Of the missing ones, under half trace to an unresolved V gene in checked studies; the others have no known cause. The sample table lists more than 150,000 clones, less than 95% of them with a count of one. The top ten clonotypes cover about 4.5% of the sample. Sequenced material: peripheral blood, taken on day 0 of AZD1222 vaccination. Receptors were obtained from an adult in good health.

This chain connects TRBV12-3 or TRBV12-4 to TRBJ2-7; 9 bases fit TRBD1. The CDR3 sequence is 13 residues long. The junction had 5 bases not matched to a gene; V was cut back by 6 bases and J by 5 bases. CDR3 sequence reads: CASRRTGVHEQYF. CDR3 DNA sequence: TGTGCCAGCAGGAGGACAGGGGTACACGAGCAGTACTTC.

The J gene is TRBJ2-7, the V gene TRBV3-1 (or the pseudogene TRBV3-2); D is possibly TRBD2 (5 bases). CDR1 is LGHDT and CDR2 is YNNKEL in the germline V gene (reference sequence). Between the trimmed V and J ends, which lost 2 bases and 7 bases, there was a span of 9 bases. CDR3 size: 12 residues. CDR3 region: CASSQRTGEQYF. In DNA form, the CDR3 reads TGTGCCAGCAGCCAACGGACTGGGGAGCAGTACTTC.

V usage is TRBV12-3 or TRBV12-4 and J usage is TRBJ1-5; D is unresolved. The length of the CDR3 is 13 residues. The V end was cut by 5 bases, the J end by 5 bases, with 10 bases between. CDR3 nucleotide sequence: TGTGCCAGCAGTGTCCAGGACGATCAGCCCCAGCATTTT. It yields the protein CASSVQDDQPQHF.

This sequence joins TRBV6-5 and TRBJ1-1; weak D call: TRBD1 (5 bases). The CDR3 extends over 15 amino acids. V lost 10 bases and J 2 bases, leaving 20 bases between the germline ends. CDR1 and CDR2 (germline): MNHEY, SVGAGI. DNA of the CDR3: TGTGCCAACACACAGGAGACACCTCTTAACACTGAAGCTTTCTTT. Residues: CANTQETPLNTEAFF.

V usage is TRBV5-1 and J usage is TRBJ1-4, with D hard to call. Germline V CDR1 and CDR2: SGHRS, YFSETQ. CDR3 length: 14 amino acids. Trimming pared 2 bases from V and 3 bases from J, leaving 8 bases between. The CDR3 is CASSLYFSNEKLFF. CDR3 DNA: TGCGCCAGCAGCTTATACTTCTCTAATGAAAAACTGTTTTTT. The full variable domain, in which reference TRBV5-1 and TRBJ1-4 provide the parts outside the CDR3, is KAGVTQTPRYLIKTRGQQVTLSCSPISGHRSVSWYQQTPGQGLQFLFEYFSETQRNKGNFPGRFSGRQFSNSRSEMNVSTLELGDSALYLCASSLYFSNEKLFFGSGTQLSVL.

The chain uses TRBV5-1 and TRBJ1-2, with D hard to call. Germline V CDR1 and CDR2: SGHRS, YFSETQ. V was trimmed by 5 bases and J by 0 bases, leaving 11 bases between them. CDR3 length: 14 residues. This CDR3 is CASSFEGTNYGYTF. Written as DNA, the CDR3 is TGCGCCAGCAGTTTCGAAGGGACTAACTATGGCTACACCTTC. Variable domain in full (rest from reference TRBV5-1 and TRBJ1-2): KAGVTQTPRYLIKTRGQQVTLSCSPISGHRSVSWYQQTPGQGLQFLFEYFSETQRNKGNFPGRFSGRQFSNSRSEMNVSTLELGDSALYLCASSFEGTNYGYTFGSGTRLTVV.

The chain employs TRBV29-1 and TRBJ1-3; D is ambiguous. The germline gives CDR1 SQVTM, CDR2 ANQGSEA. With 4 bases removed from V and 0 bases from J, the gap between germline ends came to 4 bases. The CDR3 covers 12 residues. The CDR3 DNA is TGCAGCGTTGTAGGCTCTGGAAACACCATATATTTT. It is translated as CSVVGSGNTIYF. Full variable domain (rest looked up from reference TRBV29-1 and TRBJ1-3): SAVISQKPSRDICQRGTSLTIQCQVDSQVTMMFWYRQQPGQSLTLIATANQGSEATYESGFVIDKFPISRPNLTFSTLTVSNMSPEDSSIYLCSVVGSGNTIYFGEGSWLTVV.

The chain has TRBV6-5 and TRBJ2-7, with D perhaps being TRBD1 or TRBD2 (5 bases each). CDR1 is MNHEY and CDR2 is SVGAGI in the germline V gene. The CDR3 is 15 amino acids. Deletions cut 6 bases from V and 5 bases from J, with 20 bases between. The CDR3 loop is CASRSRGPAFNEQYF. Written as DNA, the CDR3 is TGTGCCAGCAGGTCCCGGGGCCCGGCGTTTAACGAGCAGTACTTC.

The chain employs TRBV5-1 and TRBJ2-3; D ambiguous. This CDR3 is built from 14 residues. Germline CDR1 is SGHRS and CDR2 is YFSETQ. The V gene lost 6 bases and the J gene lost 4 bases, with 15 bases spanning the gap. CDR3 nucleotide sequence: TGCGCCAGCACCGAGCGAATAAGACCAGATACGCAGTATTTT. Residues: CASTERIRPDTQYF.

The CDR3 DNA is TGTGCCAGCAGTTCCCTAGCGGGAGCTCTCGACGAGCAGTACTTC. Protein product: CASSSLAGALDEQYF. V and J are TRBV27 and TRBJ2-7, with 10 bases matching TRBD2. The ends lost 4 bases at V and 5 bases at J; junction bases unmatched: 8. The length of the CDR3 is 15 residues. In germline, CDR1 is MNHEY, CDR2 SMNVEV (reference sequence).

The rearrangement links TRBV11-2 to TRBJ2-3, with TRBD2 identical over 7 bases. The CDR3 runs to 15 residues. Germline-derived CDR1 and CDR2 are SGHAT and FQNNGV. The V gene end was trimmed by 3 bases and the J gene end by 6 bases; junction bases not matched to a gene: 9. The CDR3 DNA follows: TGTGCCAGCAGCTTCCTGGCTAGCGGAGCGGATACGCAGTATTTT. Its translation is CASSFLASGADTQYF.

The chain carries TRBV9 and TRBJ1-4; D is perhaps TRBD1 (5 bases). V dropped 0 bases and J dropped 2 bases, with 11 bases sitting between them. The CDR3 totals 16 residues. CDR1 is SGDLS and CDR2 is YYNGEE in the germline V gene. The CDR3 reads CASSVGQGTTNEKLFF. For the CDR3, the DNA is TGTGCCAGCAGCGTAGGGCAGGGCACTACTAATGAAAAACTGTTTTTT.

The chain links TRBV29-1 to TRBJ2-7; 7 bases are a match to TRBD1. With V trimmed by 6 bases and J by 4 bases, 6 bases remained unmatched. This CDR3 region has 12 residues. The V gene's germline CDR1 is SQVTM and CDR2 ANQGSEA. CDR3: CSVPGGRYEQYF. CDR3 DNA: TGCAGCGTCCCAGGGGGTAGGTACGAGCAGTACTTC.

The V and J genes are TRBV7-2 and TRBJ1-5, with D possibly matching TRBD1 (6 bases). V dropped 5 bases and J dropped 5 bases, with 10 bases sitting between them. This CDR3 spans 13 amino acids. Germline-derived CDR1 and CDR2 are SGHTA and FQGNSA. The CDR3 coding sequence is TGTGCCAGCAGCCCGGAGGGGGATCAGCCCCAGCATTTT. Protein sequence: CASSPEGDQPQHF.

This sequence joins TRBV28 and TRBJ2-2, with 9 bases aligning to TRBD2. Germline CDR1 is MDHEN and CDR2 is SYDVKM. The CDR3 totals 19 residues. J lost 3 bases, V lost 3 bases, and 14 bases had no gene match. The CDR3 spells CASSLLFSGRHTHTGELFF. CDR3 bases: TGTGCCAGCAGTTTGCTTTTCAGCGGGAGGCATACACACACCGGGGAGCTGTTTTTT.

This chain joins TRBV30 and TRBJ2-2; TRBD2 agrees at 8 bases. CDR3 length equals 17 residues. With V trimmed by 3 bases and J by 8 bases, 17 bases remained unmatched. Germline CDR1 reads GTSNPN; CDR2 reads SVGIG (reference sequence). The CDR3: CAWSRLGLAGHGGELFF. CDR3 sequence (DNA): TGTGCCTGGAGCAGGTTAGGGCTAGCGGGCCACGGAGGGGAGCTGTTTTTT.

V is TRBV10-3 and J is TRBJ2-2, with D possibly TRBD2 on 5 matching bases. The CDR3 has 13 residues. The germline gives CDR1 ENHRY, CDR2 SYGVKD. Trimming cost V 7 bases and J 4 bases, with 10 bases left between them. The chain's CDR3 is CAINPGSTGELFF. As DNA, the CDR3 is TGTGCCATCAATCCGGGGAGCACCGGGGAGCTGTTTTTT.

CDR3 residues: CASTTGLNTEAFF. The CDR3 DNA reads TGTGCCTCGACGACAGGCTTGAACACTGAAGCTTTCTTT. The chain uses TRBV30 and TRBJ1-1; tentatively, D is TRBD1 (6 bases). The CDR3 extends over 13 amino acids. Trimming removed 7 bases at V and 0 bases at J, with 12 bases between. Germline lookup yields CDR1 GTSNPN and CDR2 SVGIG (reference sequence).

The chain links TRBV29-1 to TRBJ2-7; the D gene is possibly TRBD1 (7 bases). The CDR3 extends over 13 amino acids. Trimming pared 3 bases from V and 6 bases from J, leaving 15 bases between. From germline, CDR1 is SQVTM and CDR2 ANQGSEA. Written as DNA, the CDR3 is TGCAGCGTTGAGGAGGGGGCGATGGTCGAGCAGTACTTC. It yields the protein CSVEEGAMVEQYF.

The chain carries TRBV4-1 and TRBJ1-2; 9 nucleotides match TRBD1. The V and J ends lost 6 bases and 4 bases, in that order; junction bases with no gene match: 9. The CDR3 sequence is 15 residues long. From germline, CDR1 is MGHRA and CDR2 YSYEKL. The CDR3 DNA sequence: TGCGCCAGCAGACCGGGACAGGGTGGGGGCTATGGCTACACCTTC. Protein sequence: CASRPGQGGGYGYTF.

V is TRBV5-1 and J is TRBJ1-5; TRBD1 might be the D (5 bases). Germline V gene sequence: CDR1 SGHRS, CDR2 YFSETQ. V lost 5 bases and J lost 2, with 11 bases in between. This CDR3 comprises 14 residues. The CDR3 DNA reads TGCGCCAGCAGTCTCGGGGGGGGCAATCAGCCCCAGCATTTT. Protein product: CASSLGGGNQPQHF.